The 10 T cell receptor beta chains given below trace back to one sample, sequenced in a study of blood T cell repertoires in COVID-19. Here immunoSEQ multiplex PCR was the method, and the copy in TCRdb shows in-frame clones only, minus some. The profile covers 100,000 to 120,000 clones, with more than 75% appearing a single time and approximately 3.5% taken by the ten largest. Sequencing input: peripheral blood. The receptor set was obtained from a woman aged 50 to 60 with acute or convalescent COVID-19.

The chain recombines TRBV13 with TRBJ2-7; 11 bases are a match to TRBD2. This CDR3 is 16 amino acids long. Germline CDR1 reads PRHDT; CDR2 reads FYEKMQ (reference sequence). The trim removed 5 bases at V and 0 bases at J, leaving 6 bases unmatched. CDR3 in DNA: TGTGCCAGCAGCGCGACTAGCGGGATGAGCTCCTACGAGCAGTACTTC. Amino acids: CASSATSGMSSYEQYF.

The DNA of the CDR3 is TGCGCCAGCAGCCATCCGGACAGGGAGAACACTGAAGCTTTCTTT. Protein sequence: CASSHPDRENTEAFF. The V gene is TRBV4-1, the J gene TRBJ1-1; 8 nucleotides agree with TRBD1. Germline-derived CDR1 and CDR2 are MGHRA and YSYEKL. The CDR3 contains 15 residues. Trimming removed 3 bases from V and 1 base from J; junction bases left unmatched: 4.

The V call is TRBV5-1, the J call TRBJ2-7; 7 positions match TRBD2. The trim removed 0 bases at V and 0 bases at J, leaving 9 bases unmatched. Germline V gives CDR1 SGHRS, CDR2 YFSETQ. This CDR3 is built from 17 residues. CDR3 nucleotides: TGCGCCAGCAGCTTGGCAGTCCTAGCGGACGGCTCCTACGAGCAGTACTTC. This encodes CASSLAVLADGSYEQYF.

The chain joins TRBV19 to TRBJ2-3; 7 bases fit TRBD1. Looked up from germline, CDR1 is LNHDA and CDR2 is SQIVND (reference sequence). This CDR3 contains 13 residues. Trimming cost V 4 bases and J 3 bases; bases outside gene matches: 1. The CDR3 nucleotides read TGTGCCAGTAGTACACAGGGGACAGATACGCAGTATTTT. Encoded protein: CASSTQGTDTQYF.

The chain combines TRBV9 with TRBJ2-7, with a possible D match to TRBD1 (6 bases). With 3 bases removed from V and 8 bases from J, the gap between germline ends came to 15 bases. The CDR3 loop spans 13 amino acids. Germline V gene lookup returns CDR1 SGDLS and CDR2 YYNGEE. Here the CDR3 reads CASSGGQRMKQYF. The CDR3 bases are TGTGCCAGCAGCGGGGGACAAAGGATGAAGCAGTACTTC.

The chain recombines TRBV5-1 with TRBJ2-1, with D maybe TRBD2 (6 bases). There are 14 residues in the CDR3. CDR1 and CDR2 (germline): SGHRS, YFSETQ. The ends were cut back, 2 bases at V and 8 bases at J, with 14 bases in the middle. The CDR3 here is CASSFNSGLDEQFF. The CDR3 coding sequence is TGCGCCAGCAGCTTTAATAGCGGCTTGGATGAGCAGTTCTTC.

This chain joins TRBV7-9 and TRBJ2-3, with a tentative D call TRBD2 (5 bases). The CDR3 sequence is 15 residues long. Trimming took off 5 bases at V and 0 bases at J, with 12 bases between the two ends. The germline V gene has CDR1 SEHNR and CDR2 FQNEAQ (reference sequence). Here the CDR3 DNA reads TGTGCCAGCAGCCGGAGCGGTTTAAGCACAGATACGCAGTATTTT. It is translated as CASSRSGLSTDTQYF. Variable domain in full (rest from reference TRBV7-9 and TRBJ2-3): DTGVSQNPRHKITKRGQNVTFRCDPISEHNRLYWYRQTLGQGPEFLTYFQNEAQLEKSRLLSDRFSAERPKGSFSTLEIQRTEQGDSAMYLCASSRSGLSTDTQYFGPGTRLTVL.

The chain joins TRBV6-1 to TRBJ2-7; 9 positions match TRBD2. This CDR3 spans 15 amino acids. J was trimmed by 2 bases and V by 2 bases; bases with no gene match: 4. Germline V gene lookup returns CDR1 MNHNS and CDR2 SASEGT. The CDR3 coding sequence is TGTGCCAGCAGTGAAATTAGCGGGAGTCCCTACGAGCAGTACTTC. This encodes CASSEISGSPYEQYF.

The V and J genes are TRBV6-1 and TRBJ2-2; perhaps TRBD1 as D (6 bases). V was cut by 3 bases and J by 3 bases, with 11 bases left in between. The germline gives CDR1 MNHNS, CDR2 SASEGT. This CDR3 spans 15 amino acids. Here the CDR3 DNA reads TGTGCCAGCAGTGACCGAGGGACATACACCGGGGAGCTGTTTTTT. It translates to CASSDRGTYTGELFF.

This chain uses TRBV5-1 with TRBJ2-3; the match to TRBD2 covers 8 bases. The CDR3 contains 15 residues. With 6 bases clipped from V and 5 bases from J, the junction kept 11 bases outside the gene matches. CDR1 and CDR2 from the germline V gene are SGHRS and YFSETQ. In DNA, the CDR3 is TGCGCCAGCATGAAGCGGGAGTTTGTTGGAGATACGCAGTATTTT. It yields the protein CASMKREFVGDTQYF.